These 32 T cell receptor beta chains came from one sample sequenced in a study of blood T cell repertoires in COVID-19. Sequencing was performed with immunoSEQ multiplex PCR; in TCRdb, only in-frame clones are kept and a portion is missing. The repertoire includes about 250,000 clones, less than 90% of them detected once, and 3% sits in the top ten. Sample: PBMCs or T cells enriched from blood (not recorded which). These receptor sequences come from a woman aged 45-65 years who had recovered from COVID-19.

The chain uses TRBV5-6 and TRBJ2-1, with a possible D match to TRBD2 (5 bases). Trimming left V 3 bases short and J 5 bases short, with 15 bases between. This CDR3 has 15 amino acids. From germline, CDR1 is SGHDT and CDR2 YYEEEE. The CDR3 loop reads CASSWVGSSHNEQFF. DNA of the CDR3: TGTGCCAGCAGCTGGGTAGGGAGTTCCCACAATGAGCAGTTCTTC.

The gene calls are TRBV18 and TRBJ2-2, with 7 bases identical to TRBD2. V lost 3 bases and J lost 4; bases outside the gene matches: 8. CDR1 KGHSH and CDR2 LQKENI come from the germline V gene. CDR3 length: 16 amino acids. The CDR3 is CASSPYGTTATGELFF. CDR3 in DNA: TGTGCCAGCTCACCTTACGGGACTACCGCCACCGGGGAGCTGTTTTTT.

The rearrangement uses TRBV3-1 (or the pseudogene TRBV3-2) and TRBJ2-5, with D possibly being TRBD2 (5 bases). The CDR3 spans 16 residues. V lost 1 base and J lost 4, with 16 bases in between. Per germline, CDR1 LGHDT and CDR2 YNNKEL (reference sequence). DNA for the CDR3: TGTGCCAGCAGCCAAGTGTCCAGGACTGGAGGAGAGACCCAGTACTTC. Its protein product is CASSQVSRTGGETQYF.

The chain is built from TRBV18 and TRBJ1-1; 7 positions agree with TRBD1. The CDR3 is 14 residues long. V dropped 3 bases and J dropped 5; count of bases not matched to a gene: 6. Germline CDR1 reads KGHSH; CDR2 reads LQKENI. In DNA form, the CDR3 reads TGTGCCAGCTCACCTGGACAGGTAGGAACTGAAGCTTTCTTT. It yields the protein CASSPGQVGTEAFF.

The chain uses TRBV27 and TRBJ1-4; 10 bases agree with TRBD1. The germline V gene has CDR1 MNHEY and CDR2 SMNVEV (reference sequence). There are 15 residues in the CDR3. V shed 5 bases and J 8 bases; nucleotides not matched to a gene: 8. The CDR3 sequence is CASSRKTGGLEKLFF. The CDR3 nucleotides read TGTGCCAGCAGTAGAAAGACAGGGGGCTTGGAAAAACTGTTTTTT. Using reference TRBV27 and TRBJ1-4 for the parts outside the CDR3, the full variable domain is EAQVTQNPRYLITVTGKKLTVTCSQNMNHEYMSWYRQDPGLGLRQIYYSMNVEVTDKGDVPEGYKVSRKEKRNFPLILESPSPNQTSLYFCASSRKTGGLEKLFFGSGTQLSVL.

CDR3 DNA sequence: TGTGCCAGCAGTCCGAAGACAGCGTCCAATCAGCCCCAGCATTTT. Protein: CASSPKTASNQPQHF. The J gene is TRBJ1-5, the V gene TRBV2; a possible D gene is TRBD1 (5 bases). The CDR3 has 15 residues. CDR1 SNHLY and CDR2 FYNNEI come from the germline V gene. V dropped 5 bases and J dropped 3 bases, with 14 bases sitting between them. The full variable domain, completed using reference TRBV2 and TRBJ1-5, is EPEVTQTPSHQVTQMGQEVILRCVPISNHLYFYWYRQILGQKVEFLVSFYNNEISEKSEIFDDQFSVERPDGSNFTLKIRSTKLEDSAMYFCASSPKTASNQPQHFGDGTRLSIL.

The chain is built from TRBV5-4 and TRBJ2-2, with TRBD1 matching over 10 bases. J gave up 6 bases and V 4 bases, and 3 bases lay outside the gene matches. CDR3 size: 14 residues. The germline V gene has CDR1 SGHNT and CDR2 YYREEE (reference sequence). The DNA for the CDR3 is TGTGCCAGCAGCGGGGGACAGGGGTCCGGGGAGCTGTTTTTT. Amino acids: CASSGGQGSGELFF.

The table lists this clone with a few counts. This chain connects TRBV28 to TRBJ1-5; TRBD1 aligns across 12 bases. The CDR3 is 13 residues long. Per the germline V gene, CDR1 is MDHEN and CDR2 is SYDVKM. Trimming took 11 bases from V and 6 from J; bases not matched to a gene: 5. Here the CDR3 DNA reads TGTGCCGGGACAGGGGGCGCGGGTCAGCCCCAGCATTTT. It encodes CAGTGGAGQPQHF.

This clone was observed once. The CDR3 region has the DNA TGTGCCAGCAGTGACAGGTTTTTCAACGAGCAGTACTTC. Its translation: CASSDRFFNEQYF. The chain recombines TRBV25-1 with TRBJ2-7; unclear D gene. CDR3 length: 13 amino acids. V was pared by 3 bases and J by 5 bases, with 11 bases between. Germline lookup yields CDR1 MGHDK and CDR2 SYGVNS.

The J gene is TRBJ2-1, the V gene TRBV28, with 12 positions matching TRBD2. Germline V CDR1 and CDR2: MDHEN, SYDVKM. This CDR3 has 18 residues. V trimming: 8 bases; J trimming: 0 bases; junction bases outside the gene matches: 11. The CDR3 DNA sequence: TGTGCCAGCTACTCGGGACTAGCGGGTCCGATCTCCTACAATGAGCAGTTCTTC. It specifies CASYSGLAGPISYNEQFF.

The CDR3 here is CASSDLGSAGNYGYTF. The DNA for the CDR3 is TGTGCCAGCAGCGATTTAGGTAGCGCAGGCAACTATGGCTACACCTTC. The rearrangement uses TRBV9 and TRBJ1-2; D gene ambiguous. Trimming pared 3 bases from V and 2 bases from J, leaving 17 bases between. Per germline, CDR1 SGDLS and CDR2 YYNGEE. The CDR3 is made up of 16 amino acids. Full variable domain (rest looked up from reference TRBV9 and TRBJ1-2): DSGVTQTPKHLITATGQRVTLRCSPRSGDLSVYWYQQSLDQGLQFLIQYYNGEERAKGNILERFSAQQFPDLHSELNLSSLELGDSALYFCASSDLGSAGNYGYTFGSGTRLTVV.

The rearrangement joins TRBV27 to TRBJ1-6; TRBD1 matches 7 bases. The length of the CDR3 is 19 residues. CDR1 and CDR2 from the germline V gene are MNHEY and SMNVEV (reference sequence). Germline trimming cut 6 bases from V and 4 bases from J; bases unmatched to any gene: 18. The chain's CDR3 is CASRRLSGSRGSYNSPLHF. The CDR3 DNA is TGTGCCAGCAGACGCCTTTCGGGATCCAGGGGGTCTTATAATTCACCCCTCCACTTT.

The rearrangement links TRBV5-6 to TRBJ2-7; TRBD1 matches 10 bases. J lost 5 bases, V lost 3 bases, and 8 bases had no gene match. This CDR3 comprises 15 residues. Germline lookup yields CDR1 SGHDT and CDR2 YYEEEE. CDR3 nucleotide sequence: TGTGCCAGCAGCTCGGCGACAGGGGGCTTCAACGAGCAGTACTTC. The encoded protein is CASSSATGGFNEQYF.

The V call is TRBV6-5, the J call TRBJ2-3; possibly TRBD2 for D (6 bases). CDR1 and CDR2 from the germline V gene are MNHEY and SVGAGI. V was cut by 8 bases and J by 2 bases, with 14 bases left in between. The CDR3 totals 14 residues. The CDR3 reads CASFERVYTDTQYF. In DNA form, the CDR3 reads TGTGCCAGCTTCGAGCGGGTTTACACAGATACGCAGTATTTT.

This clone is a singleton in its sample. V and J are TRBV18 and TRBJ1-1; possibly TRBD1 for D (6 bases). Germline CDR1 KGHSH, CDR2 LQKENI. CDR3 length equals 15 residues. Between the trimmed V and J ends, which lost 5 bases and 2 bases, there was a span of 15 bases. Written as DNA, the CDR3 is TGTGCCAGCTCAACTTTCACAGGGTTTAACACTGAAGCTTTCTTT. This sequence encodes CASSTFTGFNTEAFF.

The rearrangement joins TRBV7-9 to TRBJ2-1; 8 bases line up with TRBD1. From germline, CDR1 is SEHNR and CDR2 FQNEAQ (reference sequence). J was trimmed by 8 bases and V by 5 bases; bases with no gene match: 11. The CDR3 loop spans 15 amino acids. CDR3 amino acids: CASSPWTGSIYEQFF. CDR3 DNA sequence: TGTGCCAGCAGCCCGTGGACAGGGTCTATTTATGAGCAGTTCTTC.

The chain uses TRBV9 and TRBJ2-5; 7 bases agree with TRBD1. This CDR3 has 15 amino acids. Germline CDR1 reads SGDLS; CDR2 reads YYNGEE. V was clipped by 0 bases and J by 5 bases; unmatched bases: 7. CDR3 nucleotides: TGTGCCAGCAGCGTAGAGGGGACAGTTGGGGAGACCCAGTACTTC. It yields the protein CASSVEGTVGETQYF. Full variable domain (missing parts from reference TRBV9 and TRBJ2-5): DSGVTQTPKHLITATGQRVTLRCSPRSGDLSVYWYQQSLDQGLQFLIQYYNGEERAKGNILERFSAQQFPDLHSELNLSSLELGDSALYFCASSVEGTVGETQYFGPGTRLLVL.

This chain joins TRBV28 and TRBJ1-2; D is possibly TRBD1 (5 bases). Germline V lookup: CDR1 MDHEN, CDR2 SYDVKM. The CDR3 spans 14 residues. V shed 3 bases and J shed 5 bases, with 13 bases lying between them. CDR3 region: CASSFMDTAYGYTF. DNA of the CDR3: TGTGCCAGCAGTTTTATGGACACAGCGTATGGCTACACCTTC.

The rearrangement joins TRBV18 to TRBJ2-1; weak D call: TRBD1 (6 bases). The germline V gene has CDR1 KGHSH and CDR2 LQKENI. V was clipped by 4 bases and J by 13 bases, with 11 bases between them. The CDR3 totals 11 residues. CDR3 DNA: TGTGCCAGCTCACACCGACAGGCTCAGTTCTTC. Protein sequence: CASSHRQAQFF.

The V call is TRBV18, the J call TRBJ1-1, with 7 nucleotides matching TRBD1. Germline V gene data show CDR1 as KGHSH and CDR2 as LQKENI. This CDR3 comprises 14 residues. J lost 0 bases, V lost 4 bases, and 2 bases had no gene match. The CDR3 DNA sequence: TGTGCCAGCTCACAGGGACAGATGAACACTGAAGCTTTCTTT. Translated: CASSQGQMNTEAFF.

The CDR3 is CASSLAGTSAHNEQFF. CDR3 sequence (DNA): TGTGCCAGCAGCTTAGCCGGGACTAGCGCACACAATGAGCAGTTCTTC. The gene calls are TRBV7-2 and TRBJ2-1; 10 bases are shared with TRBD2. This CDR3 is 16 amino acids long. Trimming at V came to 0 bases and at J to 5 bases, leaving 4 bases not matched to a gene. Germline V gene data show CDR1 as SGHTA and CDR2 as FQGNSA.

The chain uses TRBV5-4 and TRBJ1-1; the match to TRBD1 covers 12 bases. CDR1 and CDR2 (germline): SGHNT, YYREEE (reference sequence). Trimming removed 3 bases from V and 4 bases from J; junction bases left unmatched: 7. This CDR3 has 16 residues. The CDR3 is CASSSRDRGRATEAFF. DNA for the CDR3: TGTGCCAGCAGCTCCCGGGACAGGGGGCGTGCCACTGAAGCTTTCTTT.

V usage is TRBV2 and J usage is TRBJ1-2; D unresolved. Trimming shortened V by 3 bases and J by 5 bases, and 13 bases separated the two germline ends. The CDR3 has 14 amino acids. Germline V gives CDR1 SNHLY, CDR2 FYNNEI. In DNA form, the CDR3 reads TGTGCCAGCAGTGATGCACAGCGGGGATATGGCTACACCTTC. It translates to CASSDAQRGYGYTF.

The rearrangement joins TRBV29-1 to TRBJ1-2; maybe TRBD1 (5 bases). There are 13 residues in the CDR3. Germline V gene lookup returns CDR1 SQVTM and CDR2 ANQGSEA. Trimming shortened V by 6 bases and J by 8 bases, and 19 bases separated the two germline ends. The CDR3 reads CSVATGAPPGYTF. The CDR3 DNA is TGCAGCGTAGCCACAGGTGCCCCTCCGGGCTACACCTTC.

This clone is a singleton in its sample. The chain uses TRBV19 and TRBJ2-3, with D possibly being TRBD2 (6 bases). Germline V CDR1 and CDR2: LNHDA, SQIVND (reference sequence). CDR3 length: 14 amino acids. The V end lost 7 bases, the J end lost 4 bases, and 15 bases lay between the germline ends. CDR3 DNA sequence: TGTGCCAGTACCCATGGGAGGTCCGCAGATACGCAGTATTTT. It codes for CASTHGRSADTQYF.

CDR3 loop: CATSDSRSGHPNEQFF. CDR3 nucleotides: TGTGCCACCAGTGATTCTCGGTCAGGGCACCCAAATGAGCAGTTCTTC. This chain links TRBV24-1 with TRBJ2-1; TRBD1 is a possible D gene (5 bases). From germline, CDR1 is KGHDR and CDR2 SFDVKD. V was pared by 2 bases and J by 7 bases, with 17 bases between. This CDR3 contains 16 residues.

This clone was observed once. The chain links TRBV2 to TRBJ2-1; the match to TRBD2 covers 9 bases. This CDR3 contains 16 residues. V shed 6 bases, J shed 0 bases, and the junction held 6 bases outside the gene matches. Germline values: CDR1 SNHLY, CDR2 FYNNEI. The CDR3 DNA follows: TGTGCCAGCAGAGGACTAGCGAAGAGCTCCTACAATGAGCAGTTCTTC. Its protein is CASRGLAKSSYNEQFF.

This chain's CDR3 is CASGLGQGVGETQYF. The CDR3 nucleotides are TGTGCTAGTGGTTTGGGGCAGGGGGTAGGTGAGACCCAGTACTTC. The rearrangement joins TRBV12-5 to TRBJ2-5; TRBD1 matches 7 bases. Trimming took 1 base from V and 5 from J; bases not matched to a gene: 7. Looked up from germline, CDR1 is LGHNT and CDR2 is FRNRAP. The CDR3 sequence is 15 residues long.

This chain joins TRBV3-1 (or the pseudogene TRBV3-2) and TRBJ2-1; 8 bases fit TRBD1. CDR1 is LGHDT, CDR2 YNNKEL, per germline (reference sequence). V was pared by 4 bases and J by 9 bases, with 8 bases of the junction left unmatched. The CDR3 has 14 amino acids. The CDR3 loop is CASSRRQGSGEQFF. CDR3 nucleotides: TGTGCCAGCAGCCGACGACAGGGGTCGGGTGAGCAGTTCTTC.

The rearrangement links TRBV6-5 to TRBJ1-2; 7 nucleotides align to TRBD1. The CDR3 spans 13 residues. V lost 7 bases and J lost 7; bases outside the gene matches: 9. CDR1 is MNHEY, CDR2 SVGAGI, per germline. The CDR3 DNA reads as TGTGCCAGCAAAATAACAGGGGCCCTTGGCTACACCTTC. It codes for CASKITGALGYTF.

The gene calls are TRBV19 and TRBJ2-1, with D possibly matching TRBD2 (6 bases). Germline V gene lookup returns CDR1 LNHDA and CDR2 SQIVND (reference sequence). The CDR3 runs 16 residues. The germline V and J ends were trimmed by 4 bases and 7 bases, with 20 bases remaining between them. The CDR3 protein is CASSRIGGGRENEQFF. The CDR3 bases are TGTGCCAGTAGTAGGATTGGGGGAGGTAGAGAGAATGAGCAGTTCTTC.

J is TRBJ2-2 and V is TRBV30; 7 nucleotides match TRBD1. V lost 2 bases, J lost 3 bases, and 6 bases stayed unmatched. CDR1 is GTSNPN, CDR2 SVGIG, per germline (reference sequence). This CDR3 has 15 amino acids. Here the CDR3 DNA reads TGTGCCTGGAGTAATCTTGACAGGGACACCGGGGAGCTGTTTTTT. It codes for CAWSNLDRDTGELFF.